Listed below are T cell receptor beta chains from one sample, sequenced in a study of early stage breast cancer tumors. Sequencing used immunoSEQ multiplex PCR; TCRdb keeps in-frame clones, though not all of them. In the table there are roughly 30,000 clones, around 50% of which are singletons. Sample: breast tumor tissue. These receptors were taken from a person aged 45-60 years with breast cancer. Each CDR3 is given with its conserved first and last residue. A D gene is named only where the DNA matches it firmly. Only part of the rows carry a size: once, few, many, or a class if the clone is expanded.

CDR3 | DNA | size | D | J | V
CASSQGGGYNEQFF | TGCGCCAGCAGCCAGGGAGGGGGGTACAATGAGCAGTTCTTC | once | - | TRBJ2-1 | TRBV5-1
CASSPDRGHSNQPQHF | TGTGCCAGCAGCCCCGACAGGGGGCACAGCAATCAGCCCCAGCATTTT | - | TRBD1 | TRBJ1-5 | TRBV7-8
CASSSLQGFRAFF | TGCGCCAGCAGCTCACTACAGGGCTTTAGGGCTTTCTTT | - | - | TRBJ1-1 | TRBV5-1
CASSLQEREDADTQYF | TGTGCCAGCAGCTTGCAAGAGCGGGAGGACGCAGATACGCAGTATTTT | - | TRBD2 | TRBJ2-3 | TRBV5-6
CASSETPGQVYGYTF | TGTGCCAGCAGTGAGACCCCGGGACAAGTATATGGCTACACCTTC | - | - | TRBJ1-2 | TRBV2
CASSYDRGLWNEQFF | TGTGCCAGCAGTTACGACAGGGGGCTATGGAATGAGCAGTTCTTC | - | TRBD1 | TRBJ2-1 | TRBV27
CASRPDPFSGNTIYF | TGCGCCAGCAGGCCCGACCCCTTCTCTGGAAACACCATATATTTT | few | - | TRBJ1-3 | TRBV5-1
CAWRRGNQETQYF | TGTGCCTGGAGAAGAGGGAACCAAGAGACCCAGTACTTC | - | - | TRBJ2-5 | TRBV30
CASSLAQGMRYEQYF | TGTGCCAGCAGCTTGGCACAGGGCATGCGCTACGAGCAGTACTTC | - | - | TRBJ2-7 | TRBV5-5
CASSLDGYSNQPQHF | TGTGCCAGCAGCTTGGACGGGTATAGCAATCAGCCCCAGCATTTT | - | - | TRBJ1-5 | TRBV5-8
CASSSYLGGSTDTQYF | TGTGCCAGCAGTTCGTATTTGGGGGGAAGCACAGATACGCAGTATTTT | - | - | TRBJ2-3 | TRBV6-5
CASRPRDDTEAFF | TGCGCCAGCAGACCCAGGGATGACACTGAAGCTTTCTTT | - | - | TRBJ1-1 | TRBV5-1
CATSTRSSSEDTQYF | TGTGCCACCAGCACCCGGAGCTCTAGCGAAGATACGCAGTATTTT | - | - | TRBJ2-3 | TRBV15
CASSLTRDNEQFF | TGTGCCAGCAGCTTAACCAGGGACAATGAGCAGTTCTTC | - | - | TRBJ2-1 | TRBV7-3
CASSPLAGVGETQYF | TGTGCTAGCAGCCCACTCGCGGGAGTGGGTGAGACCCAGTACTTC | few | TRBD2 | TRBJ2-5 | TRBV7-7
CAISDAGFANIQYF | TGTGCCATCAGTGATGCGGGTTTCGCGAACATTCAGTACTTC | few | - | TRBJ2-4 | TRBV10-3
CASSFTGLANGYTF | TGTGCCAGCAGTTTCACGGGTTTGGCTAATGGCTACACCTTC | - | - | TRBJ1-2 | TRBV6-5
CATSRDGGRGTGELFF | TGTGCCACCAGCAGAGATGGGGGCCGGGGGACCGGGGAGCTGTTTTTT | few | - | TRBJ2-2 | TRBV15
CASSYFGDTEAFF | TGTGCCAGCAGTTATTTTGGAGACACTGAAGCTTTCTTT | - | - | TRBJ1-1 | TRBV6-6
CASSRGQLLETQYF | TGTGCCAGTTCGCGGGGACAGTTGTTAGAGACCCAGTACTTC | - | - | TRBJ2-5 | TRBV19
CATRWGPQREPQETQYF | TGTGCCACCCGGTGGGGCCCTCAGCGGGAGCCTCAAGAGACCCAGTACTTC | once | TRBD2 | TRBJ2-5 | TRBV10-3
CASSSGTAGNTIYF | TGTGCCAGCAGCTCGGGGACAGCTGGAAACACCATATATTTT | - | TRBD1 | TRBJ1-3 | TRBV7-2
CASIGGLAGTNEQFF | TGTGCCAGTATCGGGGGACTAGCGGGCACTAATGAGCAGTTCTTC | - | TRBD2 | TRBJ2-1 | TRBV19
CASSLALAGGNEQYF | TGCGCCAGCAGCTTGGCCCTAGCGGGAGGTAACGAGCAGTACTTC | - | TRBD2 | TRBJ2-7 | TRBV5-1
CASSQDRDRLYTDTQYF | TGCGCCAGCAGCCAAGATAGGGACAGGCTCTACACAGATACGCAGTATTTT | - | TRBD1 | TRBJ2-3 | TRBV4-1
CASSYRGRQNTGELFF | TGTGCCAGCAGTTACCGGGGCAGACAGAACACCGGGGAGCTGTTTTTT | - | - | TRBJ2-2 | TRBV6-5
CASSWEVARYNEQFF | TGTGCCAGCAGTTGGGAAGTAGCTAGGTACAATGAGCAGTTCTTC | - | - | TRBJ2-1 | TRBV6-1
CASSLSGNTGELFF | TGTGCCAGCAGCTTATCTGGAAACACCGGGGAGCTGTTTTTT | - | - | TRBJ2-2 | TRBV7-2
CASSLDGISYEQYF | TGTGCCAGCAGCTTGGACGGGATATCCTACGAGCAGTACTTC | - | - | TRBJ2-7 | TRBV5-4
CASSLGWVGTDTQYF | TGTGCCAGCAGCTTAGGATGGGTGGGGACAGATACGCAGTATTTT | few | - | TRBJ2-3 | TRBV11-2
CASSLYRGPGEAFF | TGTGCCAGCAGCTTGTACAGGGGGCCTGGGGAAGCTTTCTTT | - | TRBD1 | TRBJ1-1 | TRBV5-6
CASSQDRGMDTDTQYF | TGCGCCAGCAGCCAGGACAGGGGGATGGACACAGATACGCAGTATTTT | - | TRBD1 | TRBJ2-3 | TRBV5-1
CASPSTDTYEQYF | TGTGCCAGCCCCTCGACGGACACCTACGAGCAGTACTTC | - | - | TRBJ2-7 | TRBV6-5
CASAPFKGTSYSYEQYF | TGTGCTAGTGCCCCCTTCAAGGGGACATCGTACTCCTACGAGCAGTACTTC | - | - | TRBJ2-7 | TRBV12-5
CASSPRGGTNEKLFF | TGTGCCAGCAGCCCTCGGGGGGGGACTAATGAAAAACTGTTTTTT | once | - | TRBJ1-4 | TRBV11-2
CASSMSQPQETQYF | TGTGCCAGTAGTATGTCCCAGCCCCAAGAGACCCAGTACTTC | few | - | TRBJ2-5 | TRBV19
CASSQAGVAYNEQFF | TGTGCCAGCAGTCAAGCGGGAGTCGCCTACAATGAGCAGTTCTTC | - | TRBD2 | TRBJ2-1 | TRBV27
CASSQGRAGLADNNEQFF | TGTGCCAGCAGCCAAGGTAGGGCGGGCCTAGCGGATAACAATGAGCAGTTCTTC | - | TRBD2 | TRBJ2-1 | TRBV4-2
CASSYSIAQSGYTF | TGTGCCAGCAGTTACTCGATTGCACAGAGTGGCTACACCTTC | - | - | TRBJ1-2 | TRBV6-5
CASRAGTGALNEQFF | TGTGCCAGCAGGGCCGGGACAGGGGCTCTCAATGAGCAGTTCTTC | - | TRBD1 | TRBJ2-1 | TRBV7-3
CAWSSQGGQPQHF | TGTGCCTGGAGTTCCCAGGGAGGCCAGCCCCAGCATTTT | - | - | TRBJ1-5 | TRBV30
CASSLANYEQYF | TGTGCCAGCAGCTTAGCGAACTACGAGCAGTACTTC | - | - | TRBJ2-7 | TRBV13
CAIGRENYNEQFF | TGTGCCATCGGGAGGGAGAACTACAATGAGCAGTTCTTC | - | TRBD2 | TRBJ2-1 | TRBV6-1
CASSMGGRDTNEKLFF | TGTGCCAGTAGTATGGGGGGCCGGGACACTAATGAAAAACTGTTTTTT | - | - | TRBJ1-4 | TRBV19
CASSLGTGTNTEAFF | TGTGCCAGCAGCTTGGGGACAGGGACCAACACTGAAGCTTTCTTT | - | TRBD1 | TRBJ1-1 | TRBV11-2